Listed below are T cell receptor beta chains from one sample, sequenced in a study of T-cell memory formation after mild COVID-19. TCRdb processed the 5' RACE reads anew with MiXCR; each CDR3 protein has one entry. The sample has roughly 580,000 distinct CDR3 sequences; approximately 19% are singletons. The sequencing input was PBMCs or a T cell subset sorted from them (not recorded which). These receptors were taken from an adult woman who had mild COVID-19 (a few samples of this study predate the infection). Cell type and time point are not known. CDR3s include the opening cysteine and the closing phenylalanine or tryptophan. The order of the fields is D gene, clone size, J gene, V gene, CDR3 DNA, CDR3 protein. D genes are given only for firm matches. Only part of the rows carry a size: once, few, many, or a class if the clone is expanded.

D: TRBD1
size: few
J: TRBJ2-3
V: TRBV24-1
DNA: TGTGCCACCTTGGGACAGGGGCCAACAGATACGCAGTATTTT
CDR3: CATLGQGPTDTQYF

D: -
size: -
J: TRBJ1-5
V: TRBV20-1
DNA: TGCAGTGCTAGAGCGGGCGGCCAGGGGCCCCAGCATTTT
CDR3: CSARAGGQGPQHF

D: -
size: few
J: TRBJ1-5
V: TRBV2
DNA: TGTGCCAGCAGTGAAGGGCGCTGGGGCCAGCATTTT
CDR3: CASSEGRWGQHF

D: TRBD1
size: -
J: TRBJ1-1
V: TRBV29-1
DNA: TGCAGCGCCGGCTTAGGGGACAGAGAAGCTTTCTTT
CDR3: CSAGLGDREAFF

D: -
size: few
J: TRBJ2-5
V: TRBV20-1
DNA: TGCAGTGCTAGAGATGGGCAGGCTGGGGAGACCCAGTACTTC
CDR3: CSARDGQAGETQYF

D: -
size: few
J: TRBJ2-1
V: TRBV7-3
DNA: TGTGCCAGCAGCCCAGGACTGTGGGGGGACAATGAGCAGTTCTTC
CDR3: CASSPGLWGDNEQFF

D: TRBD1
size: few
J: TRBJ2-3
V: TRBV5-6
DNA: TGTGCCAGCAGCTACAGGACAGGGATTGTCACAGATACGCAGTATTTT
CDR3: CASSYRTGIVTDTQYF

D: -
size: few
J: TRBJ2-5
V: TRBV5-1
DNA: TGCGCCAGCAGCTTGGACGTCGGGCCTCAAGAGACCCAGTACTTC
CDR3: CASSLDVGPQETQYF

D: -
size: -
J: TRBJ1-2
V: TRBV5-6
DNA: TGTGCCAGCAGCTTGTTGGAGGGATTAGATGGCTACACCTTC
CDR3: CASSLLEGLDGYTF

D: -
size: -
J: TRBJ2-7
V: TRBV5-1
DNA: TGCGCCAGCAGCTTGGAGGGTCAAGGCTTTAACGAGCAGTACTTC
CDR3: CASSLEGQGFNEQYF

D: TRBD1
size: -
J: TRBJ1-2
V: TRBV3-1
DNA: TGTGCCAGCAGCCCTCTGGGACAGGCCTTTGGTGGCTACACCTTC
CDR3: CASSPLGQAFGGYTF

D: -
size: few
J: TRBJ2-7
V: TRBV5-1
DNA: TGCGCCAGCAGCTCCCGGACGATCGGATACGAGCAGTACTTC
CDR3: CASSSRTIGYEQYF

D: TRBD2
size: -
J: TRBJ2-1
V: TRBV4-3
DNA: TGCGCCAGCAGCCAAGATCGGAGGACTAGCGGGTCCCCAGGGGAGCAGTTCTTC
CDR3: CASSQDRRTSGSPGEQFF

D: -
size: -
J: TRBJ1-5
V: TRBV7-6
DNA: TGTGCCAGCATCATAGAGGGGAGGCAGAATCAGCCCCAGCATTTT
CDR3: CASIIEGRQNQPQHF

D: -
size: many
J: TRBJ2-7
V: TRBV20-1
DNA: TGCAGTGCTAGAGTCCCGTCGAGGGAAGGGGCGGACGAGCAGTACTTC
CDR3: CSARVPSREGADEQYF

D: TRBD2
size: few
J: TRBJ2-7
V: TRBV24-1
DNA: TGTGCCACCAGTGATTGGGAATCGACTAGCGGAACCTACGAGCAGTACTTC
CDR3: CATSDWESTSGTYEQYF

D: -
size: -
J: TRBJ2-3
V: TRBV19
DNA: TGTGCCAGTAGGGGAGAAAGCACAGATACGCAGTATTTT
CDR3: CASRGESTDTQYF

D: TRBD1
size: few
J: TRBJ2-7
V: TRBV6-5
DNA: TGTGCCAGCAGGGGGACAGGGGCCCGTGAGCAGTACTTC
CDR3: CASRGTGAREQYF

D: -
size: -
J: TRBJ1-5
V: TRBV7-2
DNA: TGTGCCACCACGGGGTACAATCAGCCCCAGCATTTT
CDR3: CATTGYNQPQHF

D: TRBD2
size: many
J: TRBJ2-1
V: TRBV14
DNA: TGTGCCAGCAGCAAATTTAGCGGGGGCGAGCAGTTCTTC
CDR3: CASSKFSGGEQFF

D: -
size: few
J: TRBJ1-1
V: TRBV19
DNA: TGTGCCAGTAGTAGGACGCCGACCGGGGGGGGGAACACTGAAGCTTTCTTT
CDR3: CASSRTPTGGGNTEAFF

D: TRBD1
size: few
J: TRBJ2-5
V: TRBV5-5
DNA: TGTGCCAGCAGTAGTTGGGGGACAGGGGCGAAAGAGACCCAGTACTTC
CDR3: CASSSWGTGAKETQYF

D: -
size: -
J: TRBJ2-7
V: TRBV2
DNA: TGTGCCAGCAGTTTAGGACACGACTACGAGCAGTACTTC
CDR3: CASSLGHDYEQYF

D: -
size: once
J: TRBJ2-7
V: TRBV7-6
DNA: TGTGCCAGCAGCTTAGGCGACAGTAGCTCCTACGAGCAGTACTTC
CDR3: CASSLGDSSSYEQYF

D: -
size: -
J: TRBJ2-2
V: TRBV27
DNA: TGTGCCAGCAGTTTAACTGGGGGACACGGGGAGCTGTTTTTT
CDR3: CASSLTGGHGELFF

D: TRBD1
size: -
J: TRBJ1-5
V: TRBV20-1
DNA: TGCAGTGCCTTGGACCCCGGACAGGGGGCCGGTCAGCCCCAGCATTTT
CDR3: CSALDPGQGAGQPQHF

D: -
size: few
J: TRBJ2-7
V: TRBV6-5
DNA: TGTGCCAGCAGTTACGGGCCAGGCTCCTACGAGCAGTACTTC
CDR3: CASSYGPGSYEQYF

D: -
size: -
J: TRBJ2-1
V: TRBV4-3
DNA: TGCGCCAGCAGCCAAGATCCGGACTTCTACAATGAGCAGTTCTTC
CDR3: CASSQDPDFYNEQFF

D: TRBD1
size: -
J: TRBJ1-1
V: TRBV19
DNA: TGTGCCAGTAGACCCCGGACAGGGAACACTGAAGCTTTCTTT
CDR3: CASRPRTGNTEAFF

D: TRBD1
size: -
J: TRBJ2-3
V: TRBV27
DNA: TGTGCCAGCAGTTCTTGGACAGGGGGCGTACAGGATACGCAGTATTTT
CDR3: CASSSWTGGVQDTQYF

D: -
size: -
J: TRBJ2-1
V: TRBV7-2
DNA: TGTGCCAGCAGCTTAGTAGCTATTCCTGAGCAGTTCTTC
CDR3: CASSLVAIPEQFF

D: -
size: few
J: TRBJ2-2
V: TRBV5-1
DNA: TGCGCCGGATGGTCCGACAGACCGAGCACCGGGGAGCTGTTTTTT
CDR3: CAGWSDRPSTGELFF

D: -
size: few
J: TRBJ2-7
V: TRBV11-2
DNA: TGTGCCAGCAGCTTAGGGACAGCCGGGACTTCCTACGAGCAGTACTTC
CDR3: CASSLGTAGTSYEQYF

D: TRBD2
size: -
J: TRBJ2-7
V: TRBV7-2
DNA: TGTGCCAGCAGCTTTTCGGCTAGCGGGACCTACGAGCAGTACTTC
CDR3: CASSFSASGTYEQYF

D: -
size: -
J: TRBJ2-7
V: TRBV10-3
DNA: TGTGCCATCAGTGAGTCGTTGTACGAGCAGTACTTC
CDR3: CAISESLYEQYF

D: TRBD2
size: few
J: TRBJ2-5
V: TRBV5-1
DNA: TGCGCCAGCAGCCCAGGCCAGCGGGAGGGCCGTGTCTGGGAGACCCAGTACTTC
CDR3: CASSPGQREGRVWETQYF

D: -
size: few
J: TRBJ1-1
V: TRBV12-3/TRBV12-4
DNA: TGTGCCAGCAGTTTAAAGGACACCCGCTCGGCTGAAGCTTTCTTT
CDR3: CASSLKDTRSAEAFF

D: -
size: few
J: TRBJ1-2
V: TRBV9
DNA: TGTGCCAGCAGCGTCGGAGATTTTTCCAACTATGGCTACACCTTC
CDR3: CASSVGDFSNYGYTF

D: -
size: -
J: TRBJ1-5
V: TRBV7-2
DNA: TGTGCCAGCAGCTTGAATAGTCGCCTCAATCAGCCCCAGCATTTT
CDR3: CASSLNSRLNQPQHF

D: -
size: -
J: TRBJ2-1
V: TRBV7-9
DNA: TGTGCCAGCACCCCCCCCCGCAGACAGTCCTACAATGAGCAGTTCTTC
CDR3: CASTPPRRQSYNEQFF

D: TRBD2
size: once
J: TRBJ2-7
V: TRBV6-5
DNA: TGTGCCAGCAAGCTGGGACTAGCGGGAGATTACGAGCAGTACTTC
CDR3: CASKLGLAGDYEQYF

D: TRBD1
size: few
J: TRBJ2-7
V: TRBV6-5
DNA: TGTGCCAGCAGTTATCCCCCACGACAGGGACCGTTCGACGAGCAGTACTTC
CDR3: CASSYPPRQGPFDEQYF

D: TRBD2
size: few
J: TRBJ2-5
V: TRBV5-6
DNA: TGTGCCAGCAGCTCCGGGACTAGCGGGTACCAAGAGACCCAGTACTTC
CDR3: CASSSGTSGYQETQYF

D: -
size: few
J: TRBJ1-2
V: TRBV3-1
DNA: TGTGCCAGCAGCCAAGAGGGGGGAGACTATGGCTACACCTTC
CDR3: CASSQEGGDYGYTF

D: -
size: -
J: TRBJ2-2
V: TRBV5-1
DNA: TGCGCCAGCAGCCTGGGGGGCCAAAACACCGGGGAGCTGTTTTTT
CDR3: CASSLGGQNTGELFF

D: TRBD2
size: -
J: TRBJ2-1
V: TRBV20-1
DNA: TGCAGTGCTCCCCGCATCGCGGGGGGGCCCGGTGAGCAGTTCTTC
CDR3: CSAPRIAGGPGEQFF